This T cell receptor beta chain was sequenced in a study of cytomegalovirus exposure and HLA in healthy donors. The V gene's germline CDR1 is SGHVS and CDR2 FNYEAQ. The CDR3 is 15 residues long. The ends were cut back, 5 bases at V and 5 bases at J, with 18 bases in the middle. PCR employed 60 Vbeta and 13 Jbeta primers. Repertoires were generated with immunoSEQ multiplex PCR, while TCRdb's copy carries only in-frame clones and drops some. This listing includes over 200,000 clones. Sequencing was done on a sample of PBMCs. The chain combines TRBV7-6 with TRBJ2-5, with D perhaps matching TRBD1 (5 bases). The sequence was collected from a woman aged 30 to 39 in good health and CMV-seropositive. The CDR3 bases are TGTGCCAGCAGCCCCCAACCCCGACAGTCTGAGACCCAGTACTTC. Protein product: CASSPQPRQSETQYF. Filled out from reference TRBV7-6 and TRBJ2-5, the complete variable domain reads GAGVSQSPRYKVTKRGQDVALRCDPISGHVSLYWYRQALGQGPEFLTYFNYEAQQDKSGLPNDRFSAERPEGSISTLTIQRTEQRDSAMYRCASSPQPRQSETQYFGPGTRLLVL.